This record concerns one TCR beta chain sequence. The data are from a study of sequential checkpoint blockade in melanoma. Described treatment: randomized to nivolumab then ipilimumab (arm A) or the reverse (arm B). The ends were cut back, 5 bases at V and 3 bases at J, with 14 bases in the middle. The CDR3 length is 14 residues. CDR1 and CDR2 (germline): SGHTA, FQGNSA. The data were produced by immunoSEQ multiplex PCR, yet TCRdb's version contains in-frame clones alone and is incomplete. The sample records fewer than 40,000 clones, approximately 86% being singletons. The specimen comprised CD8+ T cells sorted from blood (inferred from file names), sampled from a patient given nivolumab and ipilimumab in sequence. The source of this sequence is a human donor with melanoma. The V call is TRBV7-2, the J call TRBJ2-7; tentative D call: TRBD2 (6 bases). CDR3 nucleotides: TGTGCCAGCAGCCTCGGGGGTCCCTTCTACGAGCAGTACTTC. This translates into CASSLGGPFYEQYF. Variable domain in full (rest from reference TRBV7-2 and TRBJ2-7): GAGVSQSPSNKVTEKGKDVELRCDPISGHTALYWYRQSLGQGLEFLIYFQGNSAPDKSGLPSDRFSAERTGGSVSTLTIQRTQQEDSAVYLCASSLGGPFYEQYFGPGTRLTVT.